This T cell receptor beta chain was recovered during a study of Ad26.COV2.S vaccination and SARS-CoV-2 variants. Treatment: approximately 18 received Ad26.COV2.S at low or high dose, single or two shots; a few received placebo; per-sample allocation not given. The samples date from day 63 after the first vaccine or placebo injection. Libraries were prepared by immunoSEQ multiplex PCR; TCRdb keeps only in-frame clonotypes and omits some of them. Here the sample spans approximately 500,000 clones, around nine tenths being singletons. Germline V gives CDR1 SQVTM, CDR2 ANQGSEA. The J segment lost 7 bases and the V segment lost 5 bases, leaving 6 bases of the junction unmatched. CDR3 length: 13 residues.

The chain has TRBV29-1 and TRBJ2-1; TRBD2 matches at 9 bases. The origin of this receptor is a person between 18 and 65 years old who received the Ad26.COV2.S COVID-19 vaccine or a placebo. The source material was peripheral blood, sampled in a trial of Ad26.COV2.S vaccine versus placebo. CDR3 protein: CSVSASGMNEQFF. CDR3 in DNA: TGCAGCGTTTCCGCTAGCGGGATGAATGAGCAGTTCTTC.